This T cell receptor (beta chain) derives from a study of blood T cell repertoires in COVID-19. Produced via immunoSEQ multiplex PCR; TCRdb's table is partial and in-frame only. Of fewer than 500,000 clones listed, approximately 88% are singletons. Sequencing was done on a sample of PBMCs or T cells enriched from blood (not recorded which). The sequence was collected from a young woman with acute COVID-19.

CDR3 protein: CASSYIGQSEQYF. In DNA, the CDR3 is TGTGCCAGCAGTTACATCGGACAATCGGAGCAGTACTTC. The gene calls are TRBV6-2 or TRBV6-3 and TRBJ2-7, with D possibly being TRBD1 (5 bases). In germline, CDR1 is MNHEY, CDR2 SVGEGT. The CDR3 contains 13 residues. The V end lost 2 bases, the J end lost 7 bases, and 12 bases lay between the germline ends.